Listed below are T cell receptor beta chains from one sample, sequenced in a study of blood T cell repertoires in COVID-19. Some clones are missing from TCRdb's copy, which holds only in-frame ones; the method was immunoSEQ multiplex PCR. Among a few hundred thousand clones, more than 75% were seen once, and the ten largest hold approximately 4%. Material for sequencing was peripheral blood. These receptors were obtained from a woman aged 50 to 65 with active or convalescent COVID-19. Each CDR3 is given with its conserved first and last residue. The D gene is left open where the match is weak. Only some rows state a clone size, as once, few, many or a class for expanded clones.

cdr3_length	v_call	clone_size	j_call	d_call	cdr3_nt	cdr3_aa
14	TRBV18	once	TRBJ1-2	NA	TGTGCCAGCTCACCCCCAGGGGCTAACTATGGCTACACCTTC	CASSPPGANYGYTF
13	TRBV7-9	NA	TRBJ1-3	NA	TGTGCCAGCAGGGGGAGCTCTGGAAACACCATATATTTT	CASRGSSGNTIYF
17	TRBV18	once	TRBJ2-2	TRBD1	TGTGCCAGCTCACCCGATTGGACAGGGGATTATACCGGGGAGCTGTTTTTT	CASSPDWTGDYTGELFF
16	TRBV28	NA	TRBJ2-1	TRBD2	TGTGCCAGCAGTTTAGGAGGGACTAGCGGTTACAATGAGCAGTTCTTC	CASSLGGTSGYNEQFF
13	TRBV19	NA	TRBJ1-5	TRBD1	TGTGCCAGTAGGTCGGGACAGAATCAGCCCCAGCATTTT	CASRSGQNQPQHF
14	TRBV19	NA	TRBJ2-1	NA	TGTGCCAGTAGTGTCGCAGGGGAAGTAAATGAGCAGTTCTTC	CASSVAGEVNEQFF
13	TRBV10-1	NA	TRBJ1-2	NA	TGCGCCAGCAGTGTAACAGGGTGGCATGGCTACACCTTC	CASSVTGWHGYTF
13	TRBV12-3/TRBV12-4	NA	TRBJ1-2	NA	TGTGCCAGCAGTTTAAAAGGGGAAGGCCGCTACACCTTC	CASSLKGEGRYTF
15	TRBV7-8	NA	TRBJ1-2	TRBD1	TGTGCCAGCAGCTTTCGGACAGGGACTTATTATGGCTACACCTTC	CASSFRTGTYYGYTF
12	TRBV12-3/TRBV12-4	once	TRBJ1-2	NA	TGTGCCAGCAGTTGGTCGGGGAGAAGCTACACCTTC	CASSWSGRSYTF
13	TRBV9	NA	TRBJ1-1	NA	TGTGCCAGCAGCCCAGGAGGTTTTACTGAAGCTTTCTTT	CASSPGGFTEAFF
15	TRBV7-9	NA	TRBJ2-7	TRBD1	TGTGCCAGCAGCTTAGGTGCGACAGGGGGCTACGAGCAGTACTTC	CASSLGATGGYEQYF
17	TRBV7-2	NA	TRBJ2-3	TRBD2	TGTGCCAGCAGCTTAGTACTAGCGGGAGGGCCAGGGGATACGCAGTATTTT	CASSLVLAGGPGDTQYF
13	TRBV6-2/TRBV6-3	NA	TRBJ1-1	NA	TGTGCCAGCAGTTCTCTAAAGAACACTGAAGCTTTCTTT	CASSSLKNTEAFF
15	TRBV18	few	TRBJ2-7	TRBD2	TGTGCCAGCTCACCGACTAGCGGGAGCTCCTACGAGCAGTACTTC	CASSPTSGSSYEQYF
16	TRBV7-6	NA	TRBJ1-1	TRBD1	TGTGCCAGCAGCCCCCCTATGGGACAGGGAGACACTGAAGCTTTCTTT	CASSPPMGQGDTEAFF
16	TRBV5-3	once	TRBJ2-1	NA	TGTGCCAGACAAATTATACAGAATACCTCCTACAATGAGCAGTTCTTC	CARQIIQNTSYNEQFF
13	TRBV14	NA	TRBJ1-1	NA	TGTGCCAGCAGCCCAAAAATGAACACTGAAGCTTTCTTT	CASSPKMNTEAFF
14	TRBV5-1	NA	TRBJ2-5	NA	TGCGCCAGCAGCTTAAACAGGGAAGGGGAGACCCAGTACTTC	CASSLNREGETQYF
15	TRBV28	NA	TRBJ1-5	NA	TGTGCCAGCAGTTTCCTGCAGGGTGTGAATCAGCCCCAGCATTTT	CASSFLQGVNQPQHF